The rows below give T cell receptor beta chains drawn from one sample of a study of T cells in Graves' hyperthyroidism and ophthalmopathy. Each CDR3 protein gets one entry after TCRdb re-called the multiplex PCR reads with MiXCR. The table includes about 180,000 distinct CDR3 sequences, about 18% detected once. Sequencing was done on a sample of blood. These receptors came from a woman between 45 and 65 years old with Graves' hyperthyroidism. The CDR3 runs from the conserved cysteine through the conserved F or W. D genes are given only for firm matches. Size is omitted from some rows. Given values are once, few, many or a class for expanded clones.

15	.	TRBV7-8	TRBJ2-5	many	TGTGCCAGCAGCTTAGAGTACAGGGATCAAGAGACCCAGTACTTC	CASSLEYRDQETQYF
12	TRBD1	TRBV28	TRBJ2-7	.	TGTGCCAGCAGGCAGGGGGCTTACGAGCAGTACTTC	CASRQGAYEQYF
13	TRBD2	TRBV6-2/TRBV6-3	TRBJ2-7	.	TGTGCCAGCAGGCTAGCGGGAGTCTACGAGCAGTACTTC	CASRLAGVYEQYF
11	.	TRBV19	TRBJ1-1	few	TGTGCCAGTAACCCTGGCACTGAAGCTTTCTTT	CASNPGTEAFF
17	TRBD1	TRBV11-2	TRBJ1-3	many	TGTGCCAGCAGCGCCCTTCCGACAGGGGGTACGGGAAACACCATATATTTT	CASSALPTGGTGNTIYF
13	.	TRBV2	TRBJ2-1	many	TGTGCCAGCAGTGAACGCTTCCTCAATGAGCAGTTCTTC	CASSERFLNEQFF
14	.	TRBV28	TRBJ1-1	many	TGTGCCAGCGAGTCGGCCATAGGACGCACTGAAGCTTTCTTT	CASESAIGRTEAFF
14	TRBD1	TRBV20-1	TRBJ1-5	few	TGCAGTGCTACGGCAGGGGGCTTCGGTCAGCCCCAGCATTTT	CSATAGGFGQPQHF
16	TRBD1	TRBV5-1	TRBJ1-1	many	TGCGCCAGCAGGCTCACACTTACAGGGGGCCGATTTGAAGCTTTCTTT	CASRLTLTGGRFEAFF
18	TRBD1	TRBV7-8	TRBJ1-5	many	TGTGCCAGCAGCTCCGTCCCGGGACAGGGACGTGTAGATCAGCCCCAGCATTTT	CASSSVPGQGRVDQPQHF
15	.	TRBV27	TRBJ2-1	.	TGTGCCAGCAGTTTAGGTCAGGGATTATACAATGAGCAGTTCTTC	CASSLGQGLYNEQFF
14	.	TRBV7-2	TRBJ1-4	many	TGTGCCAGCAGCTTTATCACTCCGGGTGAAAAACTGTTTTTT	CASSFITPGEKLFF
15	.	TRBV6-1	TRBJ1-5	many	TGTGCCAGCAGTCTGCTAGGGGATAGCAATCAGCCCCAGCATTTT	CASSLLGDSNQPQHF
12	.	TRBV3-1	TRBJ1-5	many	TGTGCCAGCAGCCACCGAAATCAGCCCCAGCATTTT	CASSHRNQPQHF
15	TRBD1	TRBV24-1	TRBJ2-3	many	TGTGCCACCAGCTCGGACAGGGCCCGCACAGATACGCAGTATTTT	CATSSDRARTDTQYF
16	TRBD1	TRBV25-1	TRBJ1-1	many	TGTGCCAGCAGTGAATTGGTAATAGGGGGCTTCACTGAAGCTTTCTTT	CASSELVIGGFTEAFF
16	TRBD1	TRBV7-9	TRBJ1-6	few	TGTGCCAGCAGCTCTGGGACAGGGTTTTATAATTCACCCCTCCACTTT	CASSSGTGFYNSPLHF
14	.	TRBV11-2	TRBJ1-4	few	TGTGCCAGCAGCTTAAGTGTTGTTAATGAAAAACTGTTTTTT	CASSLSVVNEKLFF
14	.	TRBV5-1	TRBJ2-2	many	TGCGCCAGCAGCTCCCCCCGGGAAGGCGGGGAGCTGTTTTTT	CASSSPREGGELFF
14	TRBD1	TRBV10-3	TRBJ2-5	few	TGTGCCATCAGTGAAGGGGACAGTAGAGAGACCCAGTACTTC	CAISEGDSRETQYF
14	.	TRBV7-9	TRBJ2-5	many	TGTGCCAGCAGCACCGGACAGATCCAAGAGACCCAGTACTTC	CASSTGQIQETQYF
15	TRBD2	TRBV7-9	TRBJ2-3	many	TGTGCCAGCAGCTTAAGCGGGGGGCGGGCAGATACGCAGTATTTT	CASSLSGGRADTQYF
16	TRBD1	TRBV2	TRBJ2-3	many	TGTGCCAGCATTCAGCACAGGGGCCGCGCCACAGATACGCAGTATTTT	CASIQHRGRATDTQYF
15	TRBD1	TRBV12-3/TRBV12-4	TRBJ1-5	many	TGTGCCAGCAGCCTGGACAGGGGCCGCAATCAGCCCCAGCATTTT	CASSLDRGRNQPQHF
16	.	TRBV19	TRBJ1-5	many	TGTGCCAGTAGTATACGAGACAGGCTTAGCAATCAGCCCCAGCATTTT	CASSIRDRLSNQPQHF
13	TRBD1	TRBV28	TRBJ1-1	many	TGTGCCAGCAGTTGGGACAGGGGTTTCCAAGCTTTCTTT	CASSWDRGFQAFF
14	.	TRBV2	TRBJ1-1	.	TGTGCCAGCAGATACCGGGGGCTGAACACTGAAGCTTTCTTT	CASRYRGLNTEAFF
13	TRBD1	TRBV19	TRBJ1-5	many	TGTGCCAGTAGTCTTACAGGGGTTCAGCCCCAGCATTTT	CASSLTGVQPQHF
14	.	TRBV3-1	TRBJ1-5	many	TGTGCCAGCAGCCTCGGGACGGGTGGTCAGCCCCAGCATTTT	CASSLGTGGQPQHF
15	TRBD1	TRBV20-1	TRBJ2-3	many	TGCAGTGCTAGAGCCACAGGGGAGAGCACAGATACGCAGTATTTT	CSARATGESTDTQYF
10	.	TRBV29-1	TRBJ1-2	.	TGCAGCGTTGAGGAGGGTGTCTACACCTTC	CSVEEGVYTF
17	TRBD2	TRBV11-1	TRBJ2-2	many	TGTGCCAGCAGCCCCCACCGGGGGGGACCGAACACCGGGGAGCTGTTTTTT	CASSPHRGGPNTGELFF
14	.	TRBV18	TRBJ2-5	.	TGTGCCAGCTCACCATCAGTGGCGGGGGAGACCCAGTACTTC	CASSPSVAGETQYF
13	.	TRBV2	TRBJ1-5	many	TGTGCCAGCAGTCTCCGATCAGATCCGCCCCAGCATTTT	CASSLRSDPPQHF
15	.	TRBV15	TRBJ1-6	many	TGTGCCACCAGCAGGACCTCAGGGGTTAATTCACCCCTCCACTTT	CATSRTSGVNSPLHF
15	.	TRBV5-1	TRBJ1-2	many	TGCGCCAGCAGCTTGGATTCAGGGGCAATCTATGGCTACACCTTC	CASSLDSGAIYGYTF
16	.	TRBV3-1	TRBJ1-1	few	TGTGCCAGCAGCCAAGCCCACCGGCTGATGAACACTGAAGCTTTCTTT	CASSQAHRLMNTEAFF
15	TRBD1	TRBV20-1	TRBJ2-2	few	TGCAGTGCTAGATCCGGGACAGGGTGGGCCGGGGAGCTGTTTTTT	CSARSGTGWAGELFF
14	TRBD2	TRBV10-3	TRBJ2-5	many	TGTGCCATCAGTACTAGCGGGGGGGAAGAGACCCAGTACTTC	CAISTSGGEETQYF
12	.	TRBV12-3/TRBV12-4	TRBJ1-2	many	TGTGCCAGCAATTTGGGCTCATATGGCTACACCTTC	CASNLGSYGYTF
14	.	TRBV2	TRBJ1-2	many	TGTGCCAGCAGTGAGGGCAGGGTAGGCTATGGCTACACCTTC	CASSEGRVGYGYTF
15	.	TRBV29-1	TRBJ2-1	.	TGCAGCGGGGAGGACAGGAAAGCGGGAACGAATGAGCAGTTCTTC	CSGEDRKAGTNEQFF
13	TRBD2	TRBV19	TRBJ2-3	many	TGTGCCAGTTCACCGACTAGCGGGGGAACGCAGTATTTT	CASSPTSGGTQYF
14	.	TRBV7-9	TRBJ2-7	.	TGTGCCAGCAGCTTAGTCGGCAGTCCATACGAGCAGTACTTC	CASSLVGSPYEQYF
15	.	TRBV11-2	TRBJ2-7	many	TGTGCCAGCAGCTCCCCCCTTGGAGGTGGCTACGAGCAGTACTTC	CASSSPLGGGYEQYF
16	.	TRBV6-1	TRBJ1-2	many	TGTGCCAGCAGTCACCTCGTGGACAGCTCTAACTATGGCTACACCTTC	CASSHLVDSSNYGYTF
15	.	TRBV15	TRBJ1-4	many	TGTGCCACCAGCAGCTTGACGGTTTCCAATGAAAAACTGTTTTTT	CATSSLTVSNEKLFF
16	.	TRBV27	TRBJ2-2	many	TGTGCCAGCAGTTTATTGGGCAGCTTAAACACCGGGGAGCTGTTTTTT	CASSLLGSLNTGELFF
15	TRBD1	TRBV11-2	TRBJ2-1	many	TGTGCCAGCAGTCCCGGGACAGGGGTATCGGTTGAGCAGTTCTTC	CASSPGTGVSVEQFF
15	.	TRBV19	TRBJ1-1	many	TGTGCCAGTAGTGCCACGGGGTTTATGGGGACTGAAGCTTTCTTT	CASSATGFMGTEAFF
16	.	TRBV4-1	TRBJ2-1	many	TGCGCCAGCAGCCAAGTAGGGGTTCTCTCCTACAATGAGCAGTTCTTC	CASSQVGVLSYNEQFF
14	TRBD1	TRBV20-1	TRBJ1-2	many	TGCAGTGCTAGTTCTTCAGGGGGCAAGTTTGGCTACACCTTC	CSASSSGGKFGYTF
16	TRBD2	TRBV14	TRBJ2-1	.	TGTGCCAGCAGCCACTCTGGACTAGCGGGGTTCAATGAGCAGTTCTTC	CASSHSGLAGFNEQFF
15	.	TRBV10-1	TRBJ1-1	many	TGCGCCAGCAGTGACGGCCCTTCGGGGAACACTGAAGCTTTCTTT	CASSDGPSGNTEAFF
17	TRBD2	TRBV11-2	TRBJ2-1	many	TGTGCCAGCAGCTTAGGATCGGTAGCGGGGGGGTACAATGAGCAGTTCTTC	CASSLGSVAGGYNEQFF